The T cell receptor beta chain described here comes from a study of T cells in Graves' hyperthyroidism and ophthalmopathy. About the research overall: Once the initial diagnosis was made, peripheral blood was obtained before any treatment. General study findings and limits: Model predictions of ophthalmopathy came a median roughly 6.7 months before onset.

What was amplified from RNA transcripts were TCR beta CDR3 regions. A set of HTBI primers served as the primers for a first-round RT-PCR of the TCR CDR3. From the multiplex PCR reads, TCRdb called clonotypes with MiXCR, one entry per CDR3 protein. This table has 310,000 or so distinct CDR3 sequences, about 15% appearing once. This CDR3 spans 13 amino acids. From germline, CDR1 is SGHAT and CDR2 FQDESV (reference sequence). The germline V and J ends were trimmed by 4 bases and 3 bases, with 10 bases remaining between them. Ophthalmopathy patients showed a Clinical Activity Score of at least 3, NOSPECS grade of at least 4 and duration under 3 months. Patients were excluded because of uncontrolled infection, other autoimmune disease, pregnancy or lactation. About this clonotype: As yet, its antigen is unknown.

The clonotype was recovered from a woman in her sixties or seventies with Graves' ophthalmopathy. The sequencing input was blood. This chain connects TRBV11-1 to TRBJ2-7; D not resolved. CDR3 residues: CASSYQEIYEQYF. As DNA, the CDR3 is TGTGCCAGCAGCTATCAAGAGATCTACGAGCAGTACTTC.